The present TCR beta chain was sequenced within a study of CD8+CD57+ T cells in acquired aplastic anemia. The authors sequenced patients whose flow cytometry had shown CD8+CD57+ cell expansion. Genomic DNA, the template, was used for profiling of the TCR beta VDJ and CDR3. One entry per CDR3 protein, called by TCRdb with MiXCR from the reads. The sample consists of 150,000 to 200,000 distinct CDR3 sequences, around 48% of them appearing once. Trimming took 0 bases from V and 0 from J, leaving 5 bases between them. Germline V gene data show CDR1 as KGHDR and CDR2 as SFDVKD. This CDR3 contains 15 residues.

V and J are TRBV24-1 and TRBJ2-1; possible D gene TRBD1, 5 bases. This sequence originates from a human donor with aplastic anemia. Sequencing was done on a sample of sorted CD4+, CD8+, or CD8+CD57+ T cells (not recorded which) from PBMCs. DNA for the CDR3: TGTGCCACCAGTGATTTGCAGGGCTCCTACAATGAGCAGTTCTTC. Translated, it gives CATSDLQGSYNEQFF.